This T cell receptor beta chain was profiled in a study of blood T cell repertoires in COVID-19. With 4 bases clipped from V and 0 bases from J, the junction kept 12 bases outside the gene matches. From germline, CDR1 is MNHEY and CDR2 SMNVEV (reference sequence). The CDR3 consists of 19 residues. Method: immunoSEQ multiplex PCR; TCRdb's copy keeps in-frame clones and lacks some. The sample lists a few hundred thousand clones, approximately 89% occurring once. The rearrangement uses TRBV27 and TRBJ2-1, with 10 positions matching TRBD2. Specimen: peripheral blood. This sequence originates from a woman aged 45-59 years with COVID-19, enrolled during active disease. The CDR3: CASSSLFSGGRSSYNEQFF. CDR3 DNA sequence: TGTGCCAGCAGTTCCCTCTTTAGCGGGGGGCGGAGCTCCTACAATGAGCAGTTCTTC.